The 7 T cell receptor beta chains below all came from one sample that was sequenced in a study of T cells after yellow fever vaccination. TCRdb analysed the 5' RACE reads with MiXCR anew, one entry per CDR3 protein. The table lists fewer than 450,000 distinct CDR3 sequences, roughly 11% of them singletons, with 15% to 20% in the top ten. Material: PBMCs, obtained on the day of the first yellow fever vaccination. The source of these receptors is a man aged 18 to 30 who received the YFV17D yellow fever vaccine.

This chain joins TRBV11-2 and TRBJ2-5, with D possibly matching TRBD2 (5 bases). This CDR3 contains 15 residues. Trimming shortened V by 0 bases and J by 5 bases, and 13 bases separated the two germline ends. Germline-derived CDR1 and CDR2 are SGHAT and FQNNGV. DNA of the CDR3: TGTGCCAGCAGCTTAGAACCACCTACTAGTGAGACCCAGTACTTC. This gives the protein CASSLEPPTSETQYF.

This clonotype was found a few times. This chain links TRBV28 with TRBJ1-5; the match to TRBD1 covers 8 bases. Germline values: CDR1 MDHEN, CDR2 SYDVKM. The V segment lost 6 bases and the J segment 5 bases; nucleotides outside the gene matches: 9. CDR3 length equals 15 residues. CDR3: CASRKQGEGHQPQHF. The CDR3 DNA reads as TGTGCCAGCAGAAAACAGGGGGAAGGGCATCAGCCCCAGCATTTT.

This rearrangement joins TRBV28 to TRBJ1-5, with 10 bases lining up with TRBD1. V trimming: 2 bases; J trimming: 6 bases; junction bases outside the gene matches: 1. Germline CDR1 reads MDHEN; CDR2 reads SYDVKM. The CDR3 covers 14 residues. CDR3: CASSLGTGVQPQHF. CDR3 DNA: TGTGCCAGCAGTTTAGGGACAGGGGTTCAGCCCCAGCATTTT.

This clonotype was recorded at least ten times. V usage is TRBV12-3 or TRBV12-4 and J usage is TRBJ2-5, with D perhaps matching TRBD2 (5 bases). The V end was cut by 8 bases, the J end by 5 bases, with 12 bases between. The CDR3 totals 12 residues. This chain's CDR3 is CASEGQSETQYF. CDR3 bases: TGTGCCAGCGAGGGTCAGAGTGAGACCCAGTACTTC.

The rearrangement uses TRBV9 and TRBJ2-3; D may correspond to TRBD1 or TRBD2 (6 bases each). This CDR3 comprises 13 residues. The germline V gene encodes CDR1 SGDLS and CDR2 YYNGEE. The germline V and J ends were trimmed by 3 bases and 6 bases, with 11 bases remaining between them. CDR3 residues: CASSAGGEDTQYF. The DNA of the CDR3 is TGTGCCAGCAGCGCCGGGGGCGAGGATACGCAGTATTTT. The whole variable domain, remainder taken from reference TRBV9 and TRBJ2-3, is DSGVTQTPKHLITATGQRVTLRCSPRSGDLSVYWYQQSLDQGLQFLIQYYNGEERAKGNILERFSAQQFPDLHSELNLSSLELGDSALYFCASSAGGEDTQYFGPGTRLTVL.

This clonotype turned up a few times. The V and J genes are TRBV4-3 and TRBJ2-6; 7 bases align to TRBD1. This CDR3 spans 18 amino acids. V was clipped by 4 bases and J by 1 base; unmatched bases: 10. Germline CDR1 reads LGHNA; CDR2 reads YSLEER. The DNA for the CDR3 is TGCGCCAGCAGCCGGGAGACAGGGTACGGGTCTGGGGCCAACGTCCTGACTTTC. It translates to CASSRETGYGSGANVLTF.

This clonotype has just a few counts. The chain is built from TRBV19 and TRBJ2-1; 7 nucleotides agree with TRBD1. Looked up from germline, CDR1 is LNHDA and CDR2 is SQIVND (reference sequence). This CDR3 has 16 residues. The V segment lost 4 bases and the J segment 1 base; nucleotides outside the gene matches: 7. This CDR3 is CASSRDREGSYNEQFF. Here the CDR3 DNA reads TGTGCCAGTAGTAGAGACAGGGAAGGTTCCTACAATGAGCAGTTCTTC.